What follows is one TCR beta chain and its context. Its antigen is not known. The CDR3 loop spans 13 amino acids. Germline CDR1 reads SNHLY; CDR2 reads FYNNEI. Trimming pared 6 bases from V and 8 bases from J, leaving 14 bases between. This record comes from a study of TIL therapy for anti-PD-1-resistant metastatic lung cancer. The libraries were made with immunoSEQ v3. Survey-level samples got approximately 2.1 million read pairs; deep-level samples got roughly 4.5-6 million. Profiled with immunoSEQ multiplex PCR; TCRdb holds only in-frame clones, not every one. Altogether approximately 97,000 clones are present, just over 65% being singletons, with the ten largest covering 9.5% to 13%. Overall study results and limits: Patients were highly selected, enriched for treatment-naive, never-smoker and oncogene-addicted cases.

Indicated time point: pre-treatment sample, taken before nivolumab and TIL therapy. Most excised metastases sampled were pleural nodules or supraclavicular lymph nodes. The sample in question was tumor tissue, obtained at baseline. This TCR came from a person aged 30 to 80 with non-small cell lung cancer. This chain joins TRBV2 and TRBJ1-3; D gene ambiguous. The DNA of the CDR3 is TGTGCCAGCAGATGGAGCCCTTTGGACACCATATATTTT. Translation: CASRWSPLDTIYF.